The rows below give T cell receptor beta chains drawn from one sample of a study of T-cell memory formation after mild COVID-19. TCRdb recomputed calls from the 5' RACE reads with MiXCR, one row per CDR3 protein. The repertoire has 130,000 to 150,000 distinct CDR3 sequences, about 6.1% of them found once; the top ten carry 2% to 2.5%. The sequencing input was PBMCs or a T cell subset sorted from them (not recorded which). All receptors derive from an adult woman who had mild COVID-19 (a few samples of this study predate the infection). Cell type and time point are not known. CDR3s include the opening cysteine and the closing phenylalanine or tryptophan. The order of the fields is CDR3 length, V gene, clone size, J gene, D gene, CDR3 protein, CDR3 DNA. D genes are given only for firm matches. A clone size is listed for some rows: how often the clone was seen (once, few, many), or a class if it is expanded.

cdr3_length: 15; v_call: TRBV12-3/TRBV12-4; clone_size: few; j_call: TRBJ2-1; d_call: NA; cdr3_aa: CASSLINRSYNEQFF; cdr3_nt: TGTGCCAGCAGTTTAATCAACCGTAGTTACAATGAGCAGTTCTTC
cdr3_length: 15; v_call: TRBV7-6; clone_size: many; j_call: TRBJ2-1; d_call: TRBD2; cdr3_aa: CASSPWTSGSNEQFF; cdr3_nt: TGTGCCAGCAGCCCGTGGACTAGCGGGAGCAATGAGCAGTTCTTC
cdr3_length: 15; v_call: TRBV4-1; clone_size: NA; j_call: TRBJ1-1; d_call: NA; cdr3_aa: CASSQGQVIVTEAFF; cdr3_nt: TGCGCCAGCAGCCAAGGGCAGGTAATCGTCACTGAAGCTTTCTTT
cdr3_length: 14; v_call: TRBV7-9; clone_size: few; j_call: TRBJ1-2; d_call: NA; cdr3_aa: CASSLVGAEYGYTF; cdr3_nt: TGTGCCAGCAGCTTAGTCGGGGCCGAATATGGCTACACCTTC
cdr3_length: 17; v_call: TRBV7-9; clone_size: NA; j_call: TRBJ2-6; d_call: NA; cdr3_aa: CASSLADRDTGANVLTF; cdr3_nt: TGTGCCAGCAGCTTAGCGGACAGAGATACTGGGGCCAACGTCCTGACTTTC
cdr3_length: 16; v_call: TRBV6-5; clone_size: many; j_call: TRBJ1-6; d_call: NA; cdr3_aa: CASSYSLGAGNSPLHF; cdr3_nt: TGTGCCAGCAGTTACTCTTTGGGGGCTGGTAATTCACCCCTCCACTTT
cdr3_length: 15; v_call: TRBV7-2; clone_size: many; j_call: TRBJ2-4; d_call: NA; cdr3_aa: CASSFTGPSKNIQYF; cdr3_nt: TGTGCCAGCAGCTTTACCGGGCCCAGCAAAAACATTCAGTACTTC
cdr3_length: 16; v_call: TRBV20-1; clone_size: many; j_call: TRBJ2-2; d_call: NA; cdr3_aa: CSASRVGRAHTGELFF; cdr3_nt: TGCAGTGCTAGTCGGGTGGGCAGGGCCCACACCGGGGAGCTGTTTTTT
cdr3_length: 14; v_call: TRBV5-1; clone_size: few; j_call: TRBJ1-1; d_call: NA; cdr3_aa: CASRTSYRATEAFF; cdr3_nt: TGCGCCAGCCGCACATCCTACAGGGCCACTGAAGCTTTCTTT
cdr3_length: 16; v_call: TRBV7-9; clone_size: NA; j_call: TRBJ2-7; d_call: TRBD1; cdr3_aa: CASSMTTDRGRGEQYF; cdr3_nt: TGTGCCAGCAGCATGACGACCGACAGGGGGCGAGGGGAGCAGTACTTC
cdr3_length: 14; v_call: TRBV7-9; clone_size: many; j_call: TRBJ1-1; d_call: TRBD1; cdr3_aa: CASSEQGARTEAFF; cdr3_nt: TGTGCCAGCAGCGAACAGGGGGCGCGGACTGAAGCTTTCTTT
cdr3_length: 16; v_call: TRBV4-1; clone_size: few; j_call: TRBJ2-5; d_call: TRBD2; cdr3_aa: CASSHSRRGRQETQYF; cdr3_nt: TGCGCCAGCAGCCATAGCCGGCGGGGGAGGCAAGAGACCCAGTACTTC
cdr3_length: 14; v_call: TRBV28; clone_size: many; j_call: TRBJ2-2; d_call: NA; cdr3_aa: CASRRLLNTGELFF; cdr3_nt: TGTGCCAGCAGGCGATTGTTGAACACCGGGGAGCTGTTTTTT
cdr3_length: 15; v_call: TRBV5-1; clone_size: many; j_call: TRBJ2-2; d_call: NA; cdr3_aa: CASSLANSATGELFF; cdr3_nt: TGCGCCAGCAGCTTGGCCAACAGCGCGACCGGGGAGCTGTTTTTT
cdr3_length: 14; v_call: TRBV18; clone_size: NA; j_call: TRBJ2-5; d_call: TRBD1; cdr3_aa: CASSSDRGVETQYF; cdr3_nt: TGTGCCAGCTCGTCCGACAGGGGGGTAGAGACCCAGTACTTC
cdr3_length: 15; v_call: TRBV7-8; clone_size: NA; j_call: TRBJ2-6; d_call: NA; cdr3_aa: CASSRSGSGANVLTF; cdr3_nt: TGTGCCAGCAGCCGAAGTGGCTCTGGGGCCAACGTCCTGACTTTC
cdr3_length: 14; v_call: TRBV27; clone_size: NA; j_call: TRBJ2-3; d_call: NA; cdr3_aa: CASGLKWSTDTQYF; cdr3_nt: TGTGCCAGCGGGCTAAAGTGGAGCACAGATACGCAGTATTTT
cdr3_length: 15; v_call: TRBV5-1; clone_size: many; j_call: TRBJ2-3; d_call: NA; cdr3_aa: CASQRGGGSTDTQYF; cdr3_nt: TGCGCCAGCCAGCGGGGAGGGGGGAGCACAGATACGCAGTATTTT
cdr3_length: 20; v_call: TRBV20-1; clone_size: many; j_call: TRBJ2-1; d_call: TRBD2; cdr3_aa: CSARATLAGGWPRDYNEQFF; cdr3_nt: TGCAGTGCTAGAGCCACCCTAGCGGGAGGGTGGCCGAGGGATTACAATGAGCAGTTCTTC
cdr3_length: 14; v_call: TRBV29-1; clone_size: few; j_call: TRBJ1-2; d_call: TRBD1; cdr3_aa: CSVEGSGGGYGYTF; cdr3_nt: TGCAGCGTTGAAGGGTCAGGGGGAGGTTATGGCTACACCTTC
cdr3_length: 16; v_call: TRBV10-3; clone_size: many; j_call: TRBJ2-1; d_call: TRBD2; cdr3_aa: CAISERLAGTYNEQFF; cdr3_nt: TGTGCCATCAGTGAGAGACTAGCGGGGACCTACAATGAGCAGTTCTTC
cdr3_length: 14; v_call: TRBV5-1; clone_size: few; j_call: TRBJ2-5; d_call: NA; cdr3_aa: CASAPGTAAETQYF; cdr3_nt: TGCGCCAGCGCCCCCGGGACGGCGGCGGAGACCCAGTACTTC
cdr3_length: 13; v_call: TRBV7-3; clone_size: many; j_call: TRBJ2-1; d_call: NA; cdr3_aa: CASSSSRDNEQFF; cdr3_nt: TGTGCCAGCAGCTCATCTAGAGACAATGAGCAGTTCTTC
cdr3_length: 15; v_call: TRBV6-5; clone_size: few; j_call: TRBJ1-3; d_call: NA; cdr3_aa: CASSYSQGLGNTIYF; cdr3_nt: TGTGCCAGCAGTTACTCCCAGGGACTTGGAAACACCATATATTTT
cdr3_length: 14; v_call: TRBV20-1; clone_size: NA; j_call: TRBJ2-1; d_call: NA; cdr3_aa: CSAMGGNRDNEQFF; cdr3_nt: TGCAGTGCTATGGGCGGGAACCGCGACAATGAGCAGTTCTTC
cdr3_length: 12; v_call: TRBV12-3/TRBV12-4; clone_size: many; j_call: TRBJ1-2; d_call: NA; cdr3_aa: CASSLGEYGYTF; cdr3_nt: TGTGCCAGCAGTTTGGGGGAATATGGCTACACCTTC
cdr3_length: 13; v_call: TRBV2; clone_size: NA; j_call: TRBJ2-1; d_call: NA; cdr3_aa: CASSWESYNEQFF; cdr3_nt: TGTGCCAGCAGCTGGGAGTCCTACAATGAGCAGTTCTTC